This T cell receptor (beta chain) emerged from a study of STAT3 mutations in large granular lymphocyte leukemia. General study findings and limits: Clonal expansion was inferred from samples taken at other timepoints. Every T-cell large granular lymphocyte leukemia patient had at least one immunodominant TCR beta clonotype. All newly emerging clones after therapy were STAT3 wild type.

TCRbeta libraries averaged around 37,000 productive templates per sample. Method: immunoSEQ multiplex PCR; TCRdb's copy keeps in-frame clones and lacks some. The sample has about 12,000 clones, approximately 81% seen once. Germline V gives CDR1 LGHNT, CDR2 FRNRAP. The CDR3 has 14 amino acids. Trimming took 1 base from V and 9 from J, leaving 13 bases between them. About this clone: The antigen remains undetermined.

The sequenced material came from peripheral blood mononuclear cells. This clonotype was sampled from a man aged 55 to 70 with T-cell large granular lymphocyte leukemia. Some clones in this sample may be carry-over from other donors' samples. The chain links TRBV12-5 to TRBJ1-3; D is unclear. The CDR3 bases are TGTGCTAGTGGTTTGGACCGAACTGGGAGCACCATATATTTT. Amino acid sequence: CASGLDRTGSTIYF. Filled out from reference TRBV12-5 and TRBJ1-3, the complete variable domain reads DARVTQTPRHKVTEMGQEVTMRCQPILGHNTVFWYRQTMMQGLELLAYFRNRAPLDDSGMPKDRFSAEMPDATLATLKIQPSEPRDSAVYFCASGLDRTGSTIYFGEGSWLTVV.